A selection of T cell receptor beta chains follows, all from one sample in a study of blood T cells in healthy people across ages. TCRdb reprocessed the 5' RACE reads with MiXCR, giving one entry per CDR3 protein. The sample records 850,000 or so distinct CDR3 sequences, 29% being singletons. Sequenced sample: blood. These receptors were collected from a woman of 80 years or more in good health. Both conserved end residues are part of each CDR3. A D gene is named only where the DNA matches it firmly. Where a row states a size, it is once, few, many or the class of an expanded clone; other rows omit it.

few	TRBV7-2	TRBJ1-1	.	TGTGCCAGCAATCAAGGGAGGAACACTGAAGCTTTCTTT	CASNQGRNTEAFF
.	TRBV20-1	TRBJ2-1	TRBD2	TGCAGTGCTCCGGAGGGCCTAGCGGTCTTCTACAATGAGCAGTTCTTC	CSAPEGLAVFYNEQFF
.	TRBV21-1	TRBJ1-5	.	TGTGCCAGCAGCAAACCCGGATTTAGGGGGACAGGGAGGCAGCCCCAGCATTTT	CASSKPGFRGTGRQPQHF
many	TRBV29-1	TRBJ2-7	TRBD1	TGCAGCGTTGAAGCCCGGGACAGGGGCTACGAGCAGTACTTC	CSVEARDRGYEQYF
many	TRBV7-2	TRBJ2-7	TRBD1	TGTGCCAGCAGCCCCGGGACAGGCTATTTCGAGCAGTACTTC	CASSPGTGYFEQYF
.	TRBV20-1	TRBJ2-1	.	TGCAGTGCTAGAGATCAAGCGGCAAGCTCCTACAATGAGCAGTTCTTC	CSARDQAASSYNEQFF
many	TRBV28	TRBJ2-3	.	TGTGCCAGCAGGCCTGGGAAACGCACAGATACGCAGTATTTT	CASRPGKRTDTQYF
few	TRBV5-1	TRBJ2-7	TRBD1	TGCGCCAGCAAGCCGGGACAGGGGTACAATGAGCAGTACTTC	CASKPGQGYNEQYF
many	TRBV27	TRBJ2-1	.	TGTGCCAGCTCATACTCGTTAGTACTAGCCAATGAGCAGTTCTTC	CASSYSLVLANEQFF
.	TRBV5-1	TRBJ1-2	.	TGCGCCAGCAGCTGGGGTCCGGGGGCGGACGGCTACACCTTC	CASSWGPGADGYTF
many	TRBV11-2	TRBJ2-1	TRBD2	TGTGCCAGCAGCTTCTTAGCGGGGCCGTACAATGAGCAGTTCTTC	CASSFLAGPYNEQFF
few	TRBV6-2/TRBV6-3	TRBJ2-2	.	TGTGCCAGCAGTCCCTCTTCCGGGGAGCTGTTTTTT	CASSPSSGELFF
many	TRBV20-1	TRBJ2-7	.	TGCAGTGCTAGAGATAACTCCTACGAGCAGTACTTC	CSARDNSYEQYF
.	TRBV19	TRBJ2-6	.	TGTGCCAGTACCACTCGCGGGGAGGCAGGGGCCAACGTCCTGACTTTC	CASTTRGEAGANVLTF
many	TRBV12-3/TRBV12-4	TRBJ2-1	.	TGTGCCAGCAGCCTAGGGAGCGGCGGCCGGAACGATGAGCAGTTCTTC	CASSLGSGGRNDEQFF